This T cell receptor (beta chain) came from a study of tumor-infiltrating lymphocytes in primary liver carcinoma. Germline DNA was also extracted, and blood RNA was taken from unsorted whole blood. J was trimmed by 5 bases and V by 5 bases; bases with no gene match: 13. The CDR3 spans 17 residues. This clonotype was found a few times. A primer matching the constant region was used to make TCR beta cDNA from approximately 520 ng of total RNA. TCR beta libraries came from three nested multiplex PCR rounds using slightly modified ARM-PCR. TRBV1-TRBV30 forward primers and a C-beta reverse primer were used in the first two PCR rounds, which each ran for 9 to 10 cycles. TCRdb reanalysed the multiplex PCR reads using MiXCR and keeps one entry per CDR3 protein. The repertoire holds a few hundred thousand distinct CDR3 sequences, more than 55% seen once, with around 15% in the top ten.

Input material: peripheral blood. The chain combines TRBV12-3 or TRBV12-4 with TRBJ1-4; 8 positions match TRBD1. The sequence was obtained from a woman aged 25 to 39 with primary liver carcinoma and hepatitis B virus infection. CDR3 nucleotide sequence: TGTGCCAGCAGTCTCCGACAGGGGAGGGTGATAAATGAAAAACTGTTTTTT. This sequence encodes CASSLRQGRVINEKLFF.